Following are 10 T cell receptor beta chains from one sample sequenced in a study of shared clonotypes between healthy human individuals. Assay used: immunoSEQ multiplex PCR; TCRdb lists only in-frame clones, some missing. The data show approximately 240,000 clones, 50% to 75% seen once. Sequenced input: memory CD4+ T cells sorted from blood. Subset noted: CD45RA-negative fraction. The source is a man aged 30 to 45 in good health.

The chain joins TRBV11-3 to TRBJ2-7; no reliable D call. Germline V gene data show CDR1 as SGHNT and CDR2 as YENEEA. With 5 bases removed from V and 7 bases from J, the gap between germline ends came to 24 bases. The CDR3 runs 16 residues. The CDR3 loop is CASSIRLIQIAREQYF. The CDR3 DNA is TGTGCCAGCAGCATCAGACTGATCCAAATTGCGCGGGAGCAGTACTTC.

The V and J genes are TRBV6-1 and TRBJ2-5; 7 nucleotides line up with TRBD1. Germline V gene sequence: CDR1 MNHNS, CDR2 SASEGT. The V gene end was trimmed by 4 bases and the J gene end by 5 bases; junction bases not matched to a gene: 10. CDR3 length: 15 amino acids. The CDR3 here is CASSVQGNARETQYF. CDR3 bases: TGTGCCAGCAGTGTACAGGGGAACGCCAGGGAGACCCAGTACTTC.

This sequence joins TRBV7-8 and TRBJ2-5; 7 bases map to TRBD1. CDR3 length: 14 amino acids. The germline V gene encodes CDR1 SGHVS and CDR2 FQNEAQ. V lost 3 bases, J lost 5 bases, and 6 bases stayed unmatched. CDR3 region: CASSFFGTAETQYF. The DNA for the CDR3 is TGTGCCAGCAGCTTTTTCGGGACAGCGGAGACCCAGTACTTC.

The chain joins TRBV7-2 to TRBJ2-2, with D possibly TRBD2 on 5 matching bases. V was pared by 1 base and J by 2 bases, with 11 bases between. The CDR3 spans 16 residues. Germline lookup yields CDR1 SGHTA and CDR2 FQGNSA. CDR3 nucleotide sequence: TGTGCCAGCAGCTTAGTATTTCCGGGAAACACCGGGGAGCTGTTTTTT. Translated: CASSLVFPGNTGELFF.

This chain uses TRBV5-1 with TRBJ2-1; 9 bases are shared with TRBD1. The CDR3 contains 17 residues. CDR1 SGHRS and CDR2 YFSETQ come from the germline V gene. V lost 4 bases and J lost 6; bases outside the gene matches: 14. CDR3 sequence (DNA): TGCGCCAGCAGCGTCGGGACAGGGAGCCCAAGGCGCAATGAGCAGTTCTTC. Residues: CASSVGTGSPRRNEQFF.

The J gene is TRBJ2-5, the V gene TRBV19; maybe TRBD1 (5 bases). The V end was cut by 3 bases, the J end by 5 bases, with 13 bases between. Germline CDR1 reads LNHDA; CDR2 reads SQIVND (reference sequence). The CDR3 has 14 amino acids. CDR3 in DNA: TGTGCCAGTAGTATTCTAGGGGTGTCGGAGACCCAGTACTTC. Translation gives CASSILGVSETQYF.

J is TRBJ2-7 and V is TRBV5-4; a possible D gene is TRBD1 (5 bases). The V gene's germline CDR1 is SGHNT and CDR2 YYREEE (reference sequence). Trimming left V 4 bases short and J 0 bases short, with 11 bases between. The CDR3 has 14 residues. This CDR3 is CASSPTVSSYEQYF. As DNA, the CDR3 is TGTGCCAGCAGCCCGACAGTGAGCTCCTACGAGCAGTACTTC.

This sequence joins TRBV10-3 and TRBJ2-3, with TRBD2 identical over 9 bases. The germline V gene encodes CDR1 ENHRY and CDR2 SYGVKD. This CDR3 has 17 amino acids. The V and J ends lost 0 bases and 7 bases, in that order; junction bases with no gene match: 11. The CDR3 DNA reads as TGTGCCATCAGTGAGTCGCCCGGGCTAGCGGGATCTAATACGCAGTATTTT. This gives the protein CAISESPGLAGSNTQYF.

There are a few counts of this clone. The chain combines TRBV5-1 with TRBJ2-7; possibly TRBD2 for D (6 bases). V lost 4 bases and J 4 bases, leaving 27 bases between the germline ends. CDR1 SGHRS and CDR2 YFSETQ come from the germline V gene. This CDR3 comprises 18 residues. CDR3 sequence reads: CASSQPGLGDQWLYEQYF. In DNA form, the CDR3 reads TGCGCCAGCAGCCAACCGGGACTTGGGGACCAGTGGTTGTACGAGCAGTACTTC.

The genes are TRBV7-2 and TRBJ2-1; 16 bases are shared with TRBD2. CDR3 length equals 18 residues. The V segment lost 5 bases and the J segment 10 bases; nucleotides outside the gene matches: 14. Germline V gives CDR1 SGHTA, CDR2 FQGNSA. The CDR3 is CASSRVGGPGLAGGEQFF. The CDR3 DNA follows: TGTGCCAGCAGCCGCGTAGGCGGGCCGGGACTAGCGGGAGGGGAGCAGTTCTTC.